This T cell receptor beta chain was identified during a study of human T cells and chemical hapten exposure. Time point of the sample: patch test 1, 2 weeks after DPC sensitization. Sample treatment: therapeutic diphenylcyclopropenone sensitization with weekly scalp DPC. The CDR3 totals 14 residues. V was trimmed by 4 bases and J by 4 bases, leaving 11 bases between them. The germline V gene has CDR1 SGHRS and CDR2 YFSETQ. TCRdb re-derived calls from the RACE reads in MiXCR, one entry per CDR3 protein. The top ten hold roughly 4% of the sample, which has 80,000 or so distinct CDR3 sequences, approximately 12% seen once.

The chain recombines TRBV5-1 with TRBJ1-4, with D hard to call. The clonotype comes from a woman between 50 and 59 years old with alopecia areata. Some clones in this sample may be carry-over from other donors' samples. Material: whole blood, obtained in connection with sensitization to the hapten diphenylcyclopropenone (DPC). Here the CDR3 reads CASSLDGRNEKLFF. The CDR3 DNA reads TGCGCCAGCAGCCTGGACGGCCGTAATGAAAAACTGTTTTTT. The variable domain in full, completed from reference TRBV5-1 and TRBJ1-4, reads KAGVTQTPRYLIKTRGQQVTLSCSPISGHRSVSWYQQTPGQGLQFLFEYFSETQRNKGNFPGRFSGRQFSNSRSEMNVSTLELGDSALYLCASSLDGRNEKLFFGSGTQLSVL.